Below, 5 T cell receptor beta chains from the same sample are listed, as sequenced in a study of Graves' ophthalmopathy and Graves' hyperthyroidism. Amplified TCR beta CDR3 regions were obtained using RNA transcripts as template. Second-round multiplex PCR came after first-round RT-PCR with HTBI primers. TCRdb passed the multiplex PCR reads through MiXCR, listing each CDR3 protein once. The profile covers about 400,000 distinct CDR3 sequences, with less than 20% appearing a single time and roughly 7% taken by the ten largest. What was sequenced was peripheral blood. These receptors all come from a woman younger than 35 with stable Graves' hyperthyroidism.

This clonotype was observed at least ten times. This chain joins TRBV20-1 and TRBJ2-5; unclear D gene. V lost 6 bases and J 3 bases, leaving 14 bases between the germline ends. The germline V gene encodes CDR1 DFQATT and CDR2 SNEGSKA (reference sequence). This CDR3 has 13 residues. CDR3 DNA: TGCAGTGCGTCCAGTGCTCAGGAAGAGACCCAGTACTTC. This sequence encodes CSASSAQEETQYF.

This clonotype was seen repeatedly, ten times or more. The genes are TRBV6-1 and TRBJ2-5; TRBD2 agrees at 9 bases. The junction had 6 bases not matched to a gene; V was cut back by 6 bases and J by 4 bases. This CDR3 contains 14 residues. Germline values: CDR1 MNHNS, CDR2 SASEGT. The CDR3 is CASSTRGGRETQYF. The DNA for the CDR3 is TGTGCCAGCAGCACGCGGGGGGGCCGAGAGACCCAGTACTTC.

In this sample, this clonotype turned up many times. The J gene is TRBJ1-2, the V gene TRBV10-3, with TRBD1 matching 8 bases. There are 15 residues in the CDR3. Looked up from germline, CDR1 is ENHRY and CDR2 is SYGVKD. V gave up 7 bases and J gave up 4 bases; unmatched junction bases: 11. The CDR3 nucleotides are TGTGCCATCAAGACCTTGGGACAGGACCCCTATGGCTACACCTTC. This encodes CAIKTLGQDPYGYTF.

The J gene is TRBJ2-7, the V gene TRBV4-2, with 12 positions matching TRBD1. Germline V gene lookup returns CDR1 LGHNA and CDR2 YNFKEQ. The V and J ends lost 0 bases and 7 bases, in that order; junction bases with no gene match: 4. The CDR3 runs to 15 residues. The CDR3 DNA sequence: TGTGCCAGCAGCCAAGACCGGGACAGGGGGCTTGAGCAGTACTTC. Translation: CASSQDRDRGLEQYF.

This clonotype came up many times. The J gene is TRBJ2-5, the V gene TRBV29-1; a possible D gene is TRBD1 (6 bases). CDR3 length: 14 amino acids. CDR1 is SQVTM, CDR2 ANQGSEA, per germline. Trimming removed 4 bases at V and 5 bases at J, with 17 bases between. The CDR3 coding sequence is TGCAGCGTTGGGGACACCGGTTTGCGGGAGACCCAGTACTTC. It specifies CSVGDTGLRETQYF. Full variable domain (remainder filled in from reference TRBV29-1 and TRBJ2-5): SAVISQKPSRDICQRGTSLTIQCQVDSQVTMMFWYRQQPGQSLTLIATANQGSEATYESGFVIDKFPISRPNLTFSTLTVSNMSPEDSSIYLCSVGDTGLRETQYFGPGTRLLVL.